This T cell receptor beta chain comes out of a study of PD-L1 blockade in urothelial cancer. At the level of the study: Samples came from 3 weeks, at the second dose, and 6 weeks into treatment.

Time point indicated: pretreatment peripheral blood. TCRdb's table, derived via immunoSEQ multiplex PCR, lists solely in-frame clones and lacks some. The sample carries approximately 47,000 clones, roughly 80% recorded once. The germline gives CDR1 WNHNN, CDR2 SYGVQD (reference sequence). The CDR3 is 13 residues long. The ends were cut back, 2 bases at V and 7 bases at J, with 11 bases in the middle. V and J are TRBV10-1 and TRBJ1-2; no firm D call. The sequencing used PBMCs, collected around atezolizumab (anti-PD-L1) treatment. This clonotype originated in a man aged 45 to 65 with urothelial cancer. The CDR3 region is CASSETQASGYTF. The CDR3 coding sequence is TGCGCCAGCAGTGAGACCCAGGCGAGTGGCTACACCTTC.